The 20 T cell receptor beta chains in this list originate from one sample, sequenced in a study of shared clonotypes between healthy human individuals. TCRdb's table, derived via immunoSEQ multiplex PCR, lists solely in-frame clones and lacks some. Of some 2.3 million clones in the sample, more than 85% were seen once. Source material: naive CD4+ T cells from PBMCs. Subset denoted: CD45RA+ positively selected. These receptors were collected from a man younger than 30 in good health. Some clones in this sample may be carry-over from other donors' samples.

The rearrangement joins TRBV28 to TRBJ1-5; D is undetermined. Germline V lookup: CDR1 MDHEN, CDR2 SYDVKM. The CDR3 has 11 amino acids. V was cut by 5 bases and J by 7 bases, with 6 bases left in between. The CDR3 nucleotides are TGTGCCAGCAGTCAGAGACAGCCCCAGCATTTT. Protein sequence: CASSQRQPQHF.

The chain is built from TRBV28 and TRBJ1-2; tentative D call: TRBD1 (5 bases). CDR1 is MDHEN, CDR2 SYDVKM, per germline. Trimming took off 7 bases at V and 6 bases at J, with 21 bases between the two ends. This CDR3 comprises 15 residues. In DNA, the CDR3 is TGTGCCAGCACTCAGGGAAAGCCGGGGAATCATGGCTACACCTTC. Its protein product is CASTQGKPGNHGYTF.

The V gene is TRBV5-4, the J gene TRBJ1-2, with D unclear. V was shortened by 1 base and J by 8 bases, with 15 bases between the two germline ends. This CDR3 is built from 14 residues. The germline CDR1 and CDR2 sequences are SGHNT and YYREEE (reference sequence). CDR3 sequence reads: CASSLNTGPLGYTF. DNA of the CDR3: TGTGCCAGCAGCTTGAACACGGGCCCACTGGGCTACACCTTC.

The rearrangement uses TRBV5-6 and TRBJ1-1; D is uncertain. The V end lost 1 base, the J end lost 4 bases, and 23 bases lay between the germline ends. The CDR3 is 18 residues long. Germline CDR1 and CDR2: SGHDT and YYEEEE. CDR3 in amino acids: CASSLRANLLGSSTEAFF. In DNA form, the CDR3 reads TGTGCCAGCAGCTTGAGGGCTAACTTGTTGGGAAGCAGCACTGAAGCTTTCTTT.

The chain uses TRBV29-1 and TRBJ1-2; no clear D. The V and J ends lost 4 bases and 3 bases respectively, with 15 bases between them. This CDR3 has 14 amino acids. Germline V CDR1 and CDR2: SQVTM, ANQGSEA. The CDR3 nucleotides are TGCAGCGTTGTCGTAGCGATGGGTGACTATGGCTACACCTTC. It yields the protein CSVVVAMGDYGYTF.

This clone was observed a single time. The rearrangement uses TRBV19 and TRBJ2-5, with D perhaps being TRBD1 or TRBD2 (5 bases each). The V end lost 4 bases, the J end lost 5 bases, and 14 bases lay between the germline ends. Germline V gene lookup returns CDR1 LNHDA and CDR2 SQIVND (reference sequence). The CDR3 covers 14 residues. As DNA, the CDR3 is TGTGCCAGTAGTAGGGACGGCCTGGGCGAGACCCAGTACTTC. This sequence encodes CASSRDGLGETQYF.

The chain links TRBV6-1 to TRBJ1-5; no clear D gene. CDR3 size: 16 residues. The V gene's germline CDR1 is MNHNS and CDR2 SASEGT. Trimming cost V 3 bases and J 0 bases, with 12 bases left between them. CDR3 coding DNA: TGTGCCAGCAGTGACATCCCCTTCTCTAGCAATCAGCCCCAGCATTTT. Encoded protein: CASSDIPFSSNQPQHF.

The chain recombines TRBV4-1 with TRBJ1-2, with 8 bases that match TRBD1. The germline gives CDR1 MGHRA, CDR2 YSYEKL. V lost 1 base to trimming and J lost 4 bases; unmatched junction nucleotides: 11. This CDR3 has 17 residues. The CDR3 coding sequence is TGCGCCAGCAGCCAAGGATTACCGGGACAGGTACCCTATGGCTACACCTTC. This gives the protein CASSQGLPGQVPYGYTF.

This chain links TRBV5-6 with TRBJ1-5; D unclear. In germline, CDR1 is SGHDT, CDR2 YYEEEE. With 1 base removed from V and 4 bases from J, the gap between germline ends came to 6 bases. This CDR3 has 13 residues. The CDR3 DNA follows: TGTGCCAGCAGCTTGAGGCAGAATCAGCCCCAGCATTTT. Translation gives CASSLRQNQPQHF. Using reference TRBV5-6 and TRBJ1-5 for the parts outside the CDR3, the full variable domain is DAGVTQSPTHLIKTRGQQVTLRCSPKSGHDTVSWYQQALGQGPQFIFQYYEEEERQRGNFPDRFSGHQFPNYSSELNVNALLLGDSALYLCASSLRQNQPQHFGDGTRLSIL.

The chain couples TRBV7-2 to TRBJ2-1, with TRBD2 as a possible D gene (7 bases). The CDR3 has 18 amino acids. Germline CDR1 and CDR2: SGHTA and FQGNSA. The ends were cut back, 0 bases at V and 0 bases at J, with 15 bases in the middle. The CDR3 region is CASSLAPTGGASYNEQFF. CDR3 sequence (DNA): TGTGCCAGCAGCTTAGCTCCAACTGGGGGGGCCTCCTACAATGAGCAGTTCTTC. Full variable domain (rest looked up from reference TRBV7-2 and TRBJ2-1): GAGVSQSPSNKVTEKGKDVELRCDPISGHTALYWYRQSLGQGLEFLIYFQGNSAPDKSGLPSDRFSAERTGGSVSTLTIQRTQQEDSAVYLCASSLAPTGGASYNEQFFGPGTRLTVL.

V usage is TRBV18 and J usage is TRBJ1-5, with unresolved D. Germline V CDR1 and CDR2: KGHSH, LQKENI. This CDR3 is built from 14 residues. Trimming shortened V by 2 bases and J by 1 base, and 6 bases separated the two germline ends. CDR3 in amino acids: CASSPGKSNQPQHF. The CDR3 DNA reads TGTGCCAGCTCACCAGGGAAAAGCAATCAGCCCCAGCATTTT.

This chain joins TRBV29-1 and TRBJ1-1; D gene uncertain. Germline CDR1 reads SQVTM; CDR2 reads ANQGSEA. Deletions cut 5 bases from V and 0 bases from J, with 10 bases between. The CDR3 runs 13 residues. The CDR3 nucleotides are TGCAGCGTTCGTGGAAAAATGAACACTGAAGCTTTCTTT. Protein: CSVRGKMNTEAFF.

This clone has just a few counts. The chain employs TRBV7-9 and TRBJ1-1, with a possible D match to TRBD1 (6 bases). Trimming cost V 5 bases and J 4 bases, with 14 bases left between them. Germline CDR1 is SEHNR and CDR2 is FQNEAQ (reference sequence). The CDR3 extends over 14 amino acids. The CDR3 loop reads CASSPQGTGTEAFF. CDR3 DNA: TGTGCCAGCAGCCCACAGGGTACGGGCACTGAAGCTTTCTTT. Supplemented by reference TRBV7-9 and TRBJ1-1, the full variable domain reads DTGVSQNPRHKITKRGQNVTFRCDPISEHNRLYWYRQTLGQGPEFLTYFQNEAQLEKSRLLSDRFSAERPKGSFSTLEIQRTEQGDSAMYLCASSPQGTGTEAFFGQGTRLTVV.

V and J are TRBV9 and TRBJ1-2; D is ambiguous. CDR1 and CDR2 from the germline V gene are SGDLS and YYNGEE. With 3 bases removed from V and 5 bases from J, the gap between germline ends came to 8 bases. The CDR3 runs 12 residues. CDR3 DNA sequence: TGTGCCAGCAGCGCGGCGGGGTATGGCTACACCTTC. Amino acid sequence: CASSAAGYGYTF. Combining the CDR3 with reference TRBV9 and TRBJ1-2 gives the whole variable domain DSGVTQTPKHLITATGQRVTLRCSPRSGDLSVYWYQQSLDQGLQFLIQYYNGEERAKGNILERFSAQQFPDLHSELNLSSLELGDSALYFCASSAAGYGYTFGSGTRLTVV.

This chain connects TRBV10-1 to TRBJ2-5; 7 bases align to TRBD1. The V gene end was trimmed by 7 bases and the J gene end by 1 base; junction bases not matched to a gene: 6. Germline V gene lookup returns CDR1 WNHNN and CDR2 SYGVQD (reference sequence). CDR3 size: 14 residues. The CDR3 sequence is CASITTGVQETQYF. The CDR3 nucleotides read TGCGCCAGCATCACAACAGGGGTCCAAGAGACCCAGTACTTC.

This clone showed up just once. The chain joins TRBV2 to TRBJ1-5, with 10 bases lining up with TRBD1. Losses at the gene ends were 5 bases for V and 6 bases for J; bases not matched to a gene: 10. Germline CDR1 and CDR2: SNHLY and FYNNEI. The CDR3 is made up of 16 amino acids. CDR3 sequence (DNA): TGTGCCAGCAGTTTCCACCCGGGACAGGGGATTCAGCCCCAGCATTTT. Translating it yields CASSFHPGQGIQPQHF.

This chain connects TRBV14 to TRBJ1-2; weak D call: TRBD1 (6 bases). The germline V gene has CDR1 SGHDN and CDR2 FVKESK. The CDR3 is 14 amino acids. V dropped 2 bases and J dropped 2 bases, with 9 bases sitting between them. The CDR3 DNA is TGTGCCAGCAGCCAAACCCAGGGGAACTATGGCTACACCTTC. Residues: CASSQTQGNYGYTF. The complete variable domain, with remaining parts taken from reference TRBV14 and TRBJ1-2, reads EAGVTQFPSHSVIEKGQTVTLRCDPISGHDNLYWYRRVMGKEIKFLLHFVKESKQDESGMPNNRFLAERTGGTYSTLKVQPAELEDSGVYFCASSQTQGNYGYTFGSGTRLTVV.

This clone was recorded a few times. The sample holds other DNA sequences that translate to the same CDR3. The gene calls are TRBV11-2 and TRBJ2-1; D remains ambiguous. In germline, CDR1 is SGHAT, CDR2 FQNNGV. The germline V and J ends were trimmed by 5 bases and 4 bases, with 3 bases remaining between them. The CDR3 consists of 11 residues. The CDR3 DNA follows: TGTGCCAGCAGCGTTTACAATGAGCAGTTCTTC. This sequence encodes CASSVYNEQFF.

This chain links TRBV5-1 with TRBJ1-3; 8 bases agree with TRBD1. This CDR3 comprises 17 residues. In germline, CDR1 is SGHRS, CDR2 YFSETQ. V lost 3 bases and J lost 4; bases outside the gene matches: 12. The CDR3 DNA reads TGCGCCAGCAGCTGGCAGGGGGCCTTCGGGAAAGGAAACACCATATATTTT. It encodes CASSWQGAFGKGNTIYF. The whole variable domain, filled in from reference TRBV5-1 and TRBJ1-3, reads KAGVTQTPRYLIKTRGQQVTLSCSPISGHRSVSWYQQTPGQGLQFLFEYFSETQRNKGNFPGRFSGRQFSNSRSEMNVSTLELGDSALYLCASSWQGAFGKGNTIYFGEGSWLTVV.

V usage is TRBV9 and J usage is TRBJ2-2; D is uncertain. Germline CDR1 is SGDLS and CDR2 is YYNGEE. This CDR3 is built from 17 residues. V lost 2 bases, J lost 0 bases, and 14 bases lay in between. CDR3 in amino acids: CASSVYPTGPNTGELFF. CDR3 nucleotides: TGTGCCAGCAGCGTTTACCCAACTGGACCGAACACCGGGGAGCTGTTTTTT. Full variable domain (outside the CDR3, taken from reference TRBV9 and TRBJ2-2): DSGVTQTPKHLITATGQRVTLRCSPRSGDLSVYWYQQSLDQGLQFLIQYYNGEERAKGNILERFSAQQFPDLHSELNLSSLELGDSALYFCASSVYPTGPNTGELFFGEGSRLTVL.